A selection of T cell receptor beta chains follows, all from one sample in a study of identical twins. TCRdb processed the 5' RACE reads anew with MiXCR; each CDR3 protein has one entry. The data hold a few hundred thousand distinct CDR3 sequences, with around 20% observed a single time. The sample comprised naive T cells sorted from blood. The receptors were sampled from a man in his fifties in good health. CDR3s include the opening cysteine and the closing phenylalanine or tryptophan. The order of the fields is clone size, D gene, J gene, V gene, CDR3 protein. A D gene is named only where the DNA matches it firmly. Clone sizes are given selectively: once, few, many, or a class where the clone is expanded.

>many|.|TRBJ2-1|TRBV20-1
CSALKGPGAYNEQFF
>few|.|TRBJ2-4|TRBV25-1
CASSEGGTAKNIQYF
>.|.|TRBJ2-7|TRBV10-3
CAISEPRDIGEQYF
>few|TRBD2|TRBJ2-1|TRBV19
CAKSGSCNEQFF
>few|.|TRBJ2-1|TRBV20-1
CSARGGLHEQFF
>many|TRBD2|TRBJ2-7|TRBV27
CASSFRASGFYEQYF
>.|.|TRBJ2-6|TRBV4-3
CASSQEYNSGANVLTF
>many|.|TRBJ2-2|TRBV12-3/TRBV12-4
CASSLTGQAGELFF
>.|TRBD1|TRBJ1-3|TRBV28
CASSSGQVSGNTIYF
>few|TRBD2|TRBJ2-3|TRBV28
CASSSGTSGTDTQYF
>few|.|TRBJ2-1|TRBV20-1
CSARGGSSYNEQFF
>.|TRBD2|TRBJ2-3|TRBV20-1
CSARGGLAGSYTDTQYF
>few|.|TRBJ1-1|TRBV12-3/TRBV12-4
CASSLGGAVTEAFF
>.|TRBD2|TRBJ2-3|TRBV28
CASNSGRTDTQYF
>.|.|TRBJ2-7|TRBV20-1
CSARRPGSISYEQYF
>few|.|TRBJ2-5|TRBV5-1
CASSLGPAGQETQYF